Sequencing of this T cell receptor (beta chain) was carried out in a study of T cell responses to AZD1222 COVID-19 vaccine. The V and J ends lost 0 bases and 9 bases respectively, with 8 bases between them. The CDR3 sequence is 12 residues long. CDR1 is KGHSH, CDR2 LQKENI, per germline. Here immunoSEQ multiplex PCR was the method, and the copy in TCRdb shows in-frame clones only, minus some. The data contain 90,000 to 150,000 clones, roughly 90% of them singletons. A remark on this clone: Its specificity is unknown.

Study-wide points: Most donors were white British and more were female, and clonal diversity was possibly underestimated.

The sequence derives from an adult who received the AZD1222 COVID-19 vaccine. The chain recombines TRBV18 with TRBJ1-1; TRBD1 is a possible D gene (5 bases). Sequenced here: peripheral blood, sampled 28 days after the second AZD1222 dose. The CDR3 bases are TGTGCCAGCTCACCACCGGCAGGGAAAGCTTTCTTT. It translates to CASSPPAGKAFF.